The subject of this entry is one TCR beta chain. These data come from a study of T cell changes during pregnancy in multiple sclerosis. The data were produced by immunoSEQ multiplex PCR, yet TCRdb's version contains in-frame clones alone and is incomplete. The profile shows 70,000 to 90,000 clones, roughly nine tenths of them singletons. This CDR3 has 13 residues. Sequencing was performed on PBMCs, taken in the first trimester of pregnancy. This clonotype was sampled from a female donor in good health, serving as a control in a pregnancy study. Some clones in this sample may be carry-over from other donors' samples. The V gene is TRBV21-1, the J gene TRBJ2-5; the table's D call, TRBD2, has no DNA check behind it. TRBV21-1 is listed as a pseudogene. CDR3 coding DNA: TGTGCCAGCCCTAGCGGGGGGGATAGGGCCCAGTACTTC. This encodes CASPSGGDRAQYF.